This TCR beta chain was captured in a study of Graves' ophthalmopathy and Graves' hyperthyroidism. Overall study context: Before any treatment, peripheral blood was taken at the initial diagnosis.

Concerning this clonotype: The antigen remains undetermined.

Aged 18 to 65, hyperthyroidism patients had been newly diagnosed, with under 2 months' duration. Orbital computed tomography and thyroid ultrasound, along with TRAb, serum thyroxine and clinical symptoms, underpinned diagnosis. RNA transcripts were the template, and TCR beta CDR3 regions were amplified from them. HTBI primers were used in a first-round RT-PCR, which preceded a second-round multiplex PCR. Using its own MiXCR run on the multiplex PCR reads, TCRdb lists one record per CDR3 protein. The sample comprises 400,000 to 450,000 distinct CDR3 sequences, under 25% of which are singletons, and 2.5% to 3.5% rests with the top ten. The CDR3 spans 14 residues. The ends were cut back, 0 bases at V and 3 bases at J, with 9 bases in the middle. Germline CDR1 is SGHAT and CDR2 is FQNNGV. Findings and limits, study-wide: A majority of expanded thyroid clonotypes exceeding 0.001 frequency were likewise present in blood.

This rearrangement joins TRBV11-2 to TRBJ2-7, with D possibly called TRBD1 or TRBD2 (6 bases each). The source of this sequence is a woman aged 18-30 years with stable Graves' hyperthyroidism. The sequenced sample consisted of peripheral blood. In DNA, the CDR3 is TGTGCCAGCAGCTTAGAACAGGGAGGCTACGAGCAGTACTTC. Amino acids: CASSLEQGGYEQYF.